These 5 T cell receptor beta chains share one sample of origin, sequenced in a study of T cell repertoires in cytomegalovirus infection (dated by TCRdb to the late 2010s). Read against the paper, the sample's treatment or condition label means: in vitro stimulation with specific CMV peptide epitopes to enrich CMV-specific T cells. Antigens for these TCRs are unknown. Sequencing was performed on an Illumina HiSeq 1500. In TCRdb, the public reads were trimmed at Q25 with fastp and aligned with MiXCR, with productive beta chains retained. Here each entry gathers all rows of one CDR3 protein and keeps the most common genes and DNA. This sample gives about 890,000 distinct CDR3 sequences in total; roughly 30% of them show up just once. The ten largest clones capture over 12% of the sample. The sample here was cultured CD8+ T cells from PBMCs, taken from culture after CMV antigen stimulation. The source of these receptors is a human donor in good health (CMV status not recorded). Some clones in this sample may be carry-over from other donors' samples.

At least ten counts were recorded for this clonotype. CDR3 region: CASAGRVNQPQHF. CDR3 DNA: TGTGCCAGTGCTGGAAGGGTCAATCAGCCCCAGCATTTT. This sequence joins TRBV27 and TRBJ1-5; no firm D call. The germline gives CDR1 MNHEY, CDR2 SMNVEV (reference sequence). This CDR3 region has 13 residues. V lost 9 bases to trimming and J lost 3 bases, with 12 bases between them.

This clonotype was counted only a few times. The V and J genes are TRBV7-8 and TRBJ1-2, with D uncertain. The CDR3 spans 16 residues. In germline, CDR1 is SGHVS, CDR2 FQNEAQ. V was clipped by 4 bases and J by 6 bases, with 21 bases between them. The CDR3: CASSSVPGPLSDGYTF. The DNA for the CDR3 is TGTGCCAGCAGCTCCGTACCCGGACCCCTCTCCGATGGCTACACCTTC.

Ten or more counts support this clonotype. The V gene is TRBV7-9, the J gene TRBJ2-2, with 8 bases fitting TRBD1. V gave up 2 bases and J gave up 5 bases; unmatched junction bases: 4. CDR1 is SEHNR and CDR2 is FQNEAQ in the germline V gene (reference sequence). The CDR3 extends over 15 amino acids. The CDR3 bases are TGTGCCAGCAGCTTACCGCAGGGGGCTACCGGGGAGCTGTTTTTT. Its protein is CASSLPQGATGELFF.

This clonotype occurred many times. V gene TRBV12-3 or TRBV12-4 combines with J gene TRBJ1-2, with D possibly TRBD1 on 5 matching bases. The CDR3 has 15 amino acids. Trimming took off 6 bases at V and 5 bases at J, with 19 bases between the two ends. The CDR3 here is CASSSHFDGGYGYTF. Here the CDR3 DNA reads TGTGCCAGCAGCTCCCATTTCGATGGGGGATATGGCTACACCTTC.

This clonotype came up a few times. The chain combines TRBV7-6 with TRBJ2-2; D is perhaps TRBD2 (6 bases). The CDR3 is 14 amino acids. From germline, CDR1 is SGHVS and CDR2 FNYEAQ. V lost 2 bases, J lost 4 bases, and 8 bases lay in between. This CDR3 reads CASSLSEGTGELFF. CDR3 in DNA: TGTGCCAGCAGCTTATCGGAGGGCACCGGGGAGCTGTTTTTT.